The 15 T cell receptor beta chains given below trace back to one sample, sequenced in a study of monozygotic twins with inflammatory bowel disease. From its re-call of the 5' RACE reads, TCRdb lists each CDR3 protein once, without DNA. Reported are 93,000 or so distinct CDR3 sequences; the ten largest clones contain more than 1.5%. The specimen sequenced was blood. These receptors originate from a human donor with ulcerative colitis or Crohn's disease, or a healthy co-twin of an affected twin (not recorded which).

The chain links TRBV19 to TRBJ2-2. Germline V gene sequence: CDR1 LNHDA, CDR2 SQIVND (reference sequence). This CDR3 contains 13 residues. This chain's CDR3 is CASSIANTGELFF.

The chain links TRBV12-3 or TRBV12-4 to TRBJ1-4; TCRdb names TRBD1, which stays unverified in the absence of DNA. There are 16 residues in the CDR3. The CDR3 protein is CASSFARTVSNEKLFF.

The CDR3: CASSLHMGLASVAYNEQFF. This rearrangement joins TRBV5-1 to TRBJ2-1; the D call from TCRdb, TRBD2, cannot be confirmed without DNA. The CDR3 has 19 amino acids. Germline-derived CDR1 and CDR2 are SGHRS and YFSETQ.

The V call is TRBV11-2, the J call TRBJ2-1; TCRdb returns TRBD1, unconfirmable since there is no DNA. The CDR3 spans 12 residues. Looked up from germline, CDR1 is SGHAT and CDR2 is FQNNGV. CDR3 sequence reads: CASSFQGHEQFF.

V and J are TRBV10-3 and TRBJ2-2; TCRdb designates TRBD1, a call that cannot be tested without DNA. CDR3 size: 15 residues. CDR1 is ENHRY, CDR2 SYGVKD, per germline. Here the CDR3 reads CAISGRTENTGELFF.

V usage is TRBV5-6 and J usage is TRBJ1-4; lacking DNA, the TRBD1 call made by TCRdb goes unchecked. The germline gives CDR1 SGHDT, CDR2 YYEEEE. The CDR3 has 16 amino acids. The CDR3 loop is CASSAASAGGRKKLFF.

The J gene is TRBJ2-7, the V gene TRBV7-2; TCRdb calls TRBD1, which cannot be checked without DNA. Germline V gives CDR1 SGHTA, CDR2 FQGNSA. The CDR3 spans 15 residues. The CDR3 spells CASSAGTGGPHEQYF. The variable domain in full, with the rest retrieved from reference TRBV7-2 and TRBJ2-7, is GAGVSQSPSNKVTEKGKDVELRCDPISGHTALYWYRQSLGQGLEFLIYFQGNSAPDKSGLPSDRFSAERTGGSVSTLTIQRTQQEDSAVYLCASSAGTGGPHEQYFGPGTRLTVT.

The rearrangement links TRBV4-2 to TRBJ2-7; TCRdb names TRBD2, which stays unverified in the absence of DNA. Germline V gene sequence: CDR1 LGHNA, CDR2 YNFKEQ. The CDR3 runs 14 residues. The CDR3 sequence is CASSQDEDIAEQYF.

The rearrangement links TRBV20-1 to TRBJ2-7; the TCRdb D gene call, TRBD1, has no DNA to confirm it. Germline CDR1 reads DFQATT; CDR2 reads SNEGSKA (reference sequence). CDR3 length equals 12 residues. The CDR3: CTVRTGVYEQYF.

The chain carries TRBV12-3 or TRBV12-4 and TRBJ1-2. The CDR3 length is 11 residues. The CDR3 loop reads CASSFGYGYTF.

V and J are TRBV15 and TRBJ1-5; the D gene TCRdb calls, TRBD1, cannot be checked with no DNA. Germline lookup yields CDR1 LNHNV and CDR2 YYDKDF (reference sequence). The CDR3 contains 18 residues. This CDR3 is CATSRGGGQGFLDQPQHF.

The chain has TRBV15 and TRBJ1-4. The germline CDR1 and CDR2 sequences are LNHNV and YYDKDF (reference sequence). This CDR3 comprises 15 residues. CDR3 residues: CATSRDPSGYEKLFF.

This chain joins TRBV12-3 or TRBV12-4 and TRBJ2-7. The CDR3 spans 12 residues. CDR3 sequence reads: CASSLGSSEQYF.

The chain is built from TRBV4-1 and TRBJ1-2; no DNA is available, so the TRBD1 call from TCRdb remains unchecked. The germline gives CDR1 MGHRA, CDR2 YSYEKL. The CDR3 spans 15 residues. The CDR3 region is CASSSRQGGNYGYTF.

The chain has TRBV10-3 and TRBJ2-7; checking the TCRdb D call of TRBD2 is not possible without DNA. This CDR3 region has 15 residues. Germline V gene data show CDR1 as ENHRY and CDR2 as SYGVKD. The CDR3 loop is CAINSASGERHEQYF.